This TCR beta chain derives from a study of CD8 T cells in Susac syndrome. In the study overall: Active disease was present in roughly 6 of the sequenced Susac syndrome patients, and remission in fewer than 10.

Each Susac syndrome patient had definite or probable disease by recently defined criteria. Reverse transcription of roughly 0.5 to 1 ug RNA was carried out with random hexamers. With immunoSEQ multiplex PCR, TCR beta CDR3 was amplified across 54 Vbeta and 13 Jbeta. One entry per CDR3 protein results from TCRdb running MiXCR on the immunoSEQ multiplex PCR reads. The sample contains about 100,000 distinct CDR3 sequences, about 95% of which appear only once. The CDR3 is 14 amino acids. Germline CDR1 and CDR2: LNHDA and SQIVND (reference sequence). The V end was cut by 2 bases, the J end by 3 bases, with 10 bases between.

Sequencing was performed on CD8+ T cells from PBMCs. The rearrangement joins TRBV19 to TRBJ1-1; D ambiguous. This TCR derives from a human donor with Susac syndrome. The CDR3 loop is CASSILGFDTEAFF. In nucleotides, the CDR3 is TGTGCCAGTAGTATACTTGGGTTTGACACTGAAGCTTTCTTT. Full variable domain (remainder filled in from reference TRBV19 and TRBJ1-1): DGGITQSPKYLFRKEGQNVTLSCEQNLNHDAMYWYRQDPGQGLRLIYYSQIVNDFQKGDIAEGYSVSREKKESFPLTVTSAQKNPTAFYLCASSILGFDTEAFFGQGTRLTVV.